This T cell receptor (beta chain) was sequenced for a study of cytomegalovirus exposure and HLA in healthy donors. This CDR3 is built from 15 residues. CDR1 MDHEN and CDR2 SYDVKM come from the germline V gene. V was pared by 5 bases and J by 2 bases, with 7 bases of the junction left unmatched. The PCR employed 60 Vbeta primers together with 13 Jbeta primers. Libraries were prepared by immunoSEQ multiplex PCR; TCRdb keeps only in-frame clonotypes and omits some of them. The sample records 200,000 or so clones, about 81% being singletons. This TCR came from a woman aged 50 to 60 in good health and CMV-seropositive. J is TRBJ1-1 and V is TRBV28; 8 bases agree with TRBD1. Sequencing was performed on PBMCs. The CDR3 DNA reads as TGTGCCAGCAGTCGACAGGGGTCTATTAACACTGAAGCTTTCTTT. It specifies CASSRQGSINTEAFF.